Below, one T cell receptor beta chain is given with its context. Its antigen is not identified. The germline CDR1 and CDR2 sequences are DFQATT and SNEGSKA (reference sequence). The CDR3 is 15 amino acids. V lost 5 bases and J lost 6; bases outside the gene matches: 8. This record belongs to a study of spatial heterogeneity in lung cancer. Whole-study context: Each time, sequencing found more beta-chain sequences than alpha-chain sequences. A unique TCR and UMI combination showed up more than ten times in raw reads, on average.

The sample's time point: sample taken at primary tumor resection. Whole RNA came from tumor, nontumor lung or frozen PBMC and was sequenced without being sorted. Study observations and caveats: At resection, ubiquitous expanded tumor TCRs appeared in blood more than at follow-up.

Single TCR cDNA molecules each had their own unique molecular identifier. Each CDR3 protein is one row after TCRdb ran MiXCR on the 5' RACE reads. Here the sample spans about 12,000 distinct CDR3 sequences, 14% being singletons. The sample was PBMCs, taken at surgery. The sequence was obtained from a male donor with early-stage non-small cell lung cancer. The chain carries TRBV20-1 and TRBJ2-1; 12 bases map to TRBD2. CDR3 sequence: CSAPLLAGGINEQFF. CDR3 in DNA: TGCAGTGCTCCGCTACTAGCGGGGGGTATCAATGAGCAGTTCTTC.